These 32 T cell receptor beta chains were all obtained from the same sample, sequenced in a study of cytomegalovirus exposure and HLA in healthy donors. Use of 60 Vbeta and 13 Jbeta primers characterized the PCR. The assay was immunoSEQ multiplex PCR, and TCRdb's table has in-frame clones only and misses some. The profile covers 150,000 or so clones, with about 83% appearing a single time and about 13% taken by the ten largest. Source material: PBMCs. Every receptor here comes from a man between 35 and 55 years old in good health and CMV-seropositive.

The rearrangement joins TRBV10-3 to TRBJ2-3; D may be TRBD2 (6 bases). Germline V gene data show CDR1 as ENHRY and CDR2 as SYGVKD. CDR3 size: 22 residues. V was clipped by 4 bases and J by 2 bases, with 34 bases between them. The CDR3 bases are TGTGCCATCAGTGGAGGACTTAGCGGCCAGGCCGTCCCCGGAGATATCACAGATACGCAGTATTTT. Protein product: CAISGGLSGQAVPGDITDTQYF.

This rearrangement joins TRBV9 to TRBJ2-4, with 7 bases identical to TRBD1. With 0 bases clipped from V and 9 bases from J, the junction kept 18 bases outside the gene matches. The CDR3 loop spans 18 amino acids. The germline V gene encodes CDR1 SGDLS and CDR2 YYNGEE. CDR3 sequence (DNA): TGTGCCAGCAGCGTAGGCCCCCAGACAGGGACCAACCAAGGCATTCAGTACTTC. Protein product: CASSVGPQTGTNQGIQYF.

In its sample, this clone was seen once. The V and J genes are TRBV5-1 and TRBJ2-2; the D gene is possibly TRBD2 (5 bases). Between the trimmed V and J ends, which lost 0 bases and 5 bases, there was a span of 14 bases. This CDR3 is built from 16 residues. The germline V gene encodes CDR1 SGHRS and CDR2 YFSETQ. The CDR3 region has the DNA TGCGCCAGCAGCTTGGGAGGGAACGGACCGACCGGGGAGCTGTTTTTT. Residues: CASSLGGNGPTGELFF.

This clone has only one observation. J is TRBJ2-7 and V is TRBV29-1; 7 nucleotides match TRBD1. The ends lost 2 bases at V and 0 bases at J; junction bases unmatched: 7. Germline-derived CDR1 and CDR2 are SQVTM and ANQGSEA. CDR3 length: 15 amino acids. Here the CDR3 DNA reads TGCAGCGTTGAAACGCTGACAGGGAACTCCTACGAGCAGTACTTC. Translating gives CSVETLTGNSYEQYF.

V gene TRBV27 combines with J gene TRBJ1-2; TRBD1 aligns across 7 bases. This CDR3 contains 14 residues. V lost 7 bases, J lost 1 base, and 6 bases stayed unmatched. CDR1 MNHEY and CDR2 SMNVEV come from the germline V gene (reference sequence). CDR3 nucleotide sequence: TGTGCCAGCACCTGGACAGGTATTAACTATGGCTACACCTTC. It translates to CASTWTGINYGYTF.

The chain employs TRBV15 and TRBJ1-2; TRBD1 might be the D (6 bases). The V end lost 3 bases, the J end lost 5 bases, and 7 bases lay between the germline ends. The CDR3 is made up of 12 amino acids. Germline values: CDR1 LNHNV, CDR2 YYDKDF (reference sequence). CDR3 sequence: CATSRTGYGYTF. CDR3 nucleotides: TGTGCCACCAGCAGGACAGGATATGGCTACACCTTC.

In nucleotides, the CDR3 is TGTGCCAGCAGTTACGTTACAGGGTTAAAACTGTTTTTT. It is translated as CASSYVTGLKLFF. V usage is TRBV6-5 and J usage is TRBJ1-4, with D tentatively TRBD1 (6 bases). The V and J ends lost 2 bases and 10 bases respectively, with 11 bases between them. This CDR3 is 13 amino acids long. Germline loops: CDR1 MNHEY, CDR2 SVGAGI.

The chain combines TRBV9 with TRBJ1-2, with no clear D. Trimming cost V 3 bases and J 7 bases, with 16 bases left between them. Germline assignment: CDR1 SGDLS and CDR2 YYNGEE. The length of the CDR3 is 14 residues. The CDR3 DNA reads TGTGCCAGCAGCGCTCTGGGGAGGCGATCTGGCTACACCTTC. This sequence encodes CASSALGRRSGYTF.

The chain is built from TRBV30 and TRBJ2-7; weak D call: TRBD2 (6 bases). Per the germline V gene, CDR1 is GTSNPN and CDR2 is SVGIG (reference sequence). V gave up 4 bases and J gave up 2 bases, with 15 bases separating them. This CDR3 region has 14 residues. The CDR3 nucleotides are TGTGCCTGGACGCGGGGACGGAACCCCTACGAGCAGTACTTC. This translates into CAWTRGRNPYEQYF.

The rearrangement links TRBV7-3 to TRBJ2-1, with 10 positions matching TRBD2. CDR1 and CDR2 (germline): SGHTA, FQGTGA. The CDR3 has 16 amino acids. V lost 0 bases and J lost 7; bases outside the gene matches: 6. The CDR3 loop reads CASSLTRTSGKNEQFF. The CDR3 coding sequence is TGTGCCAGCAGCTTAACGCGGACTAGCGGAAAAAATGAGCAGTTCTTC.

The gene calls are TRBV18 and TRBJ2-1, with a weak D call TRBD1 (9 bases). Germline assignment: CDR1 KGHSH and CDR2 LQKENI. Trimming removed 6 bases from V and 9 bases from J, with 21 bases in between. There are 15 residues in the CDR3. The CDR3 protein is CASSPRTGAGGEQFF. CDR3 DNA: TGTGCCAGCTCGCCGAGGACAGGGGCGGGAGGTGAGCAGTTCTTC.

This clone was found a few times. This chain links TRBV7-9 with TRBJ1-3; a possible D gene is TRBD1 (5 bases). Germline V gene lookup returns CDR1 SEHNR and CDR2 FQNEAQ (reference sequence). This CDR3 region has 14 residues. V was trimmed by 2 bases and J by 8 bases, leaving 13 bases between them. The CDR3 DNA reads TGTGCCAGCAGCTTACTGCAGGGTCGAGACACCATATATTTT. It specifies CASSLLQGRDTIYF.

The J gene is TRBJ1-2, the V gene TRBV19, with D maybe TRBD1 (6 bases). Looked up from germline, CDR1 is LNHDA and CDR2 is SQIVND (reference sequence). With 5 bases removed from V and 5 bases from J, the gap between germline ends came to 12 bases. The CDR3 length is 13 residues. The CDR3 protein is CASSYGQSYGYTF. Written as DNA, the CDR3 is TGTGCCAGTAGTTACGGACAGTCATATGGCTACACCTTC.

The chain joins TRBV20-1 to TRBJ2-5, with D unclear. Germline values: CDR1 DFQATT, CDR2 SNEGSKA (reference sequence). Trimming cost V 6 bases and J 5 bases, with 10 bases left between them. The CDR3 covers 11 residues. For the CDR3, the DNA is TGCAGTGCGAGCGCCCTGGAGACCCAGTACTTC. It specifies CSASALETQYF.

The genes are TRBV15 and TRBJ2-5; no firm D call. The J call is doubtful: the DNA matches TRBJ2-7 better. CDR1 and CDR2 (germline): LNHNV, YYDKDF (reference sequence). The CDR3 totals 14 residues. The CDR3 spells CATSREGTLYEQYF. The CDR3 region has the DNA TGTGCCACCAGCAGAGAGGGCACCCTCTACGAGCAGTACTTC.

V and J are TRBV7-9 and TRBJ2-6; D uncertain. Germline-derived CDR1 and CDR2 are SEHNR and FQNEAQ (reference sequence). The CDR3 is 16 residues long. V was trimmed by 5 bases and J by 0 bases, leaving 11 bases between them. The CDR3: CASSLGQISGANVLTF. The CDR3 region has the DNA TGTGCCAGCAGCCTTGGGCAGATCTCTGGGGCCAACGTCCTGACTTTC. Drawing the rest from reference TRBV7-9 and TRBJ2-6, the complete variable domain is DTGVSQNPRHKITKRGQNVTFRCDPISEHNRLYWYRQTLGQGPEFLTYFQNEAQLEKSRLLSDRFSAERPKGSFSTLEIQRTEQGDSAMYLCASSLGQISGANVLTFGAGSRLTVL.

This chain joins TRBV5-4 and TRBJ2-7, with 11 bases matching TRBD2. The CDR3 spans 17 residues. V gave up 0 bases and J gave up 0 bases; unmatched junction bases: 5. CDR1 SGHNT and CDR2 YYREEE come from the germline V gene (reference sequence). The CDR3 is CASSLAAGTSGSYEQYF. The DNA of the CDR3 is TGTGCCAGCAGCTTGGCAGCCGGGACTAGCGGCTCCTACGAGCAGTACTTC.

The chain recombines TRBV5-1 with TRBJ2-1, with a weak D call TRBD2 (7 bases). CDR1 is SGHRS, CDR2 YFSETQ, per germline. Trimming stripped 2 bases from V and 9 bases from J, with 12 bases between. The CDR3 contains 13 residues. CDR3 sequence reads: CASSFNREGEQFF. CDR3 DNA: TGCGCCAGCAGCTTCAACAGGGAGGGTGAGCAGTTCTTC. Full variable domain (missing parts from reference TRBV5-1 and TRBJ2-1): KAGVTQTPRYLIKTRGQQVTLSCSPISGHRSVSWYQQTPGQGLQFLFEYFSETQRNKGNFPGRFSGRQFSNSRSEMNVSTLELGDSALYLCASSFNREGEQFFGPGTRLTVL.

This chain links TRBV4-1 with TRBJ2-2, with 8 positions matching TRBD1. The V gene end was trimmed by 1 base and the J gene end by 7 bases; junction bases not matched to a gene: 11. The CDR3 length is 17 residues. From germline, CDR1 is MGHRA and CDR2 YSYEKL. For the CDR3, the DNA is TGCGCCAGCAGCCAAGTGCTGGACAGGGTACAGATCGGGGAGCTGTTTTTT. Encoded protein: CASSQVLDRVQIGELFF.

The chain combines TRBV11-2 with TRBJ1-3; D is undetermined. The CDR3 is made up of 13 amino acids. CDR1 and CDR2 from the germline V gene are SGHAT and FQNNGV. Trimming stripped 2 bases from V and 3 bases from J, with 5 bases between. The CDR3 nucleotides read TGTGCCAGCAGCTTATCCCGTGGAAACACCATATATTTT. Amino acids: CASSLSRGNTIYF.

The chain uses TRBV29-1 and TRBJ1-1; no clear D gene. Trimming stripped 6 bases from V and 1 base from J, with 9 bases between. The V gene's germline CDR1 is SQVTM and CDR2 ANQGSEA. This CDR3 has 12 residues. The CDR3 DNA follows: TGCAGCGTAAGAAACGGGAACACTGAAGCTTTCTTT. This encodes CSVRNGNTEAFF.

The rearrangement uses TRBV9 and TRBJ2-1, with TRBD2 identical over 7 bases. This CDR3 contains 17 residues. The J segment lost 10 bases and the V segment lost 0 bases, leaving 16 bases of the junction unmatched. Germline CDR1 is SGDLS and CDR2 is YYNGEE. The CDR3 bases are TGTGCCAGCAGCGTAGCTCCCGGGCCTAGCGGACTGGGGGAGCAGTTCTTC. It is translated as CASSVAPGPSGLGEQFF.

This clone showed up just a few times. This chain links TRBV5-1 with TRBJ1-1; 8 bases are a match to TRBD1. This CDR3 has 15 residues. V lost 0 bases to trimming and J lost 2 bases; unmatched junction nucleotides: 3. Germline values: CDR1 SGHRS, CDR2 YFSETQ. The CDR3 reads CASSLGTGYNTEAFF. CDR3 nucleotides: TGCGCCAGCAGCTTGGGGACAGGGTACAACACTGAAGCTTTCTTT.

With regard to this clone: The identical CDR3 is also encoded by other nucleotide sequences in the sample. The chain recombines TRBV9 with TRBJ2-7; D uncertain. V gave up 0 bases and J gave up 0 bases, with 7 bases separating them. Per the germline V gene, CDR1 is SGDLS and CDR2 is YYNGEE. This CDR3 is 14 amino acids long. The CDR3 DNA sequence: TGTGCCAGCAGCGTAGGGCCCAGCTCCTACGAGCAGTACTTC. This codes for CASSVGPSSYEQYF.

This clone came up once. The chain combines TRBV28 with TRBJ2-5; D is possibly TRBD2 (6 bases). This CDR3 region has 13 residues. The V gene lost 2 bases and the J gene lost 5 bases, with 9 bases spanning the gap. Germline V CDR1 and CDR2: MDHEN, SYDVKM. CDR3 DNA sequence: TGTGCCAGCAGTTTAGGGGGGAGCGAGACCCAGTACTTC. The encoded protein is CASSLGGSETQYF.

DNA of the CDR3: TGCAGCTCTAATAGAGCGGGAGGGCCCGATGAGCAGTTCTTC. This sequence encodes CSSNRAGGPDEQFF. V and J are TRBV29-1 and TRBJ2-1; TRBD2 aligns across 10 bases. The CDR3 covers 14 residues. CDR1 SQVTM and CDR2 ANQGSEA come from the germline V gene. V dropped 8 bases and J dropped 8; count of bases not matched to a gene: 12.

V and J are TRBV15 and TRBJ1-5; D unresolved. The CDR3 has 16 amino acids. Germline CDR1 is LNHNV and CDR2 is YYDKDF (reference sequence). V shed 0 bases and J shed 5 bases, with 14 bases lying between them. CDR3 region: CATSREYTQNYQPQHF. The CDR3 DNA follows: TGTGCCACCAGCAGAGAATATACACAGAACTATCAGCCCCAGCATTTT.

J is TRBJ1-1 and V is TRBV4-2; D is perhaps TRBD1 (5 bases). The ends were cut back, 0 bases at V and 11 bases at J, with 13 bases in the middle. The CDR3 is made up of 13 amino acids. Germline V gives CDR1 LGHNA, CDR2 YNFKEQ. CDR3 sequence reads: CASSQDRGGVAFF. The CDR3 DNA is TGTGCCAGCAGCCAAGATCGTGGAGGGGTCGCTTTCTTT.

This clone showed up just a few times. The chain carries TRBV2 and TRBJ2-1; 8 bases are a match to TRBD2. The trim removed 4 bases at V and 2 bases at J, leaving 7 bases unmatched. Germline lookup yields CDR1 SNHLY and CDR2 FYNNEI. The CDR3 is 16 residues long. The CDR3 is CASSGTGGITYNEQFF. CDR3 coding DNA: TGTGCCAGCAGTGGTACGGGGGGGATTACCTACAATGAGCAGTTCTTC.

The V and J genes are TRBV7-9 and TRBJ2-1; TRBD1 agrees at 9 bases. This CDR3 is built from 16 residues. Germline CDR1 reads SEHNR; CDR2 reads FQNEAQ (reference sequence). The V gene end was trimmed by 0 bases and the J gene end by 8 bases; junction bases not matched to a gene: 8. The CDR3 here is CASSLAYGTGNDEQFF. CDR3 in DNA: TGTGCCAGCAGCTTAGCTTATGGGACAGGGAATGATGAGCAGTTCTTC.

The V call is TRBV7-3, the J call TRBJ2-2; D is unclear. V was shortened by 8 bases and J by 5 bases, with 15 bases between the two germline ends. There are 14 residues in the CDR3. The germline CDR1 and CDR2 sequences are SGHTA and FQGTGA. CDR3 loop: CASSFNQATGELFF. The CDR3 coding sequence is TGTGCCAGCTCCTTTAACCAGGCAACCGGGGAGCTGTTTTTT.

The chain has TRBV5-4 and TRBJ1-1; D is ambiguous. The germline gives CDR1 SGHNT, CDR2 YYREEE (reference sequence). The CDR3 totals 16 residues. Trimming shortened V by 1 base and J by 7 bases, and 20 bases separated the two germline ends. The CDR3 bases are TGTGCCAGCAGCTTGATCGTCGTCGCCCGGGTGGGTGAAGCTTTCTTT. Translating it yields CASSLIVVARVGEAFF.